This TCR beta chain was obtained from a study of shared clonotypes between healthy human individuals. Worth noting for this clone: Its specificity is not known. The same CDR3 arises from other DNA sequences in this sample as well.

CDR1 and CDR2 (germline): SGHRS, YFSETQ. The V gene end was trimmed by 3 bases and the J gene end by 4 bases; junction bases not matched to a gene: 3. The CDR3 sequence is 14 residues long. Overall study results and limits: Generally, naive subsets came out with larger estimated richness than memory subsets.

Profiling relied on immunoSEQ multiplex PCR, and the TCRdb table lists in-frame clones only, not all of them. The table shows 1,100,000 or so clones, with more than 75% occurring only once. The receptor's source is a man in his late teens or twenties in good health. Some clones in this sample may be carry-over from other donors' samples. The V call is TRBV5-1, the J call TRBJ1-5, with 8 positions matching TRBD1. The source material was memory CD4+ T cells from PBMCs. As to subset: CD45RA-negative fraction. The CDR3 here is CASSSGQVNQPQHF. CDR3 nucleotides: TGCGCCAGCAGCTCGGGACAGGTTAATCAGCCCCAGCATTTT.